Detailed here is one T cell receptor beta chain. Its matching antigen is unknown. These data come from a study of somatic mutations in cytotoxic T cells in rheumatoid arthritis. As for the study in general: Patients gave 30 ml EDTA peripheral blood immediately after diagnosis, prior to starting treatment. Selected populations of V beta antibody-stained T cells underwent flow sorting at nearly 100% purity; these encompassed V beta1+ cells subjected to TCRB sequencing.

Study-wide points: Exceedance of 20% of CD8+ cells by the largest CD8+ clone occurred in about an eighth of the roughly 60 patients.

The CDR3 totals 17 residues. Germline values: CDR1 MGHRA, CDR2 YSYEKL. With V trimmed by 3 bases and J by 4 bases, 7 bases remained unmatched. Measured with immunoSEQ multiplex PCR; TCRdb has only the in-frame clones, and not every one. The sample yields about 4,200 clones, approximately 77% seen once. The rearrangement links TRBV4-1 to TRBJ2-3; 13 positions match TRBD2. The material sequenced was CD8+ T cells sorted from blood. The source is an adult with rheumatoid arthritis. CDR3 in amino acids: CASSHRTSGGVADTQYF. CDR3 nucleotides: TGCGCCAGCAGCCACAGGACTAGCGGGGGAGTAGCAGATACGCAGTATTTT.